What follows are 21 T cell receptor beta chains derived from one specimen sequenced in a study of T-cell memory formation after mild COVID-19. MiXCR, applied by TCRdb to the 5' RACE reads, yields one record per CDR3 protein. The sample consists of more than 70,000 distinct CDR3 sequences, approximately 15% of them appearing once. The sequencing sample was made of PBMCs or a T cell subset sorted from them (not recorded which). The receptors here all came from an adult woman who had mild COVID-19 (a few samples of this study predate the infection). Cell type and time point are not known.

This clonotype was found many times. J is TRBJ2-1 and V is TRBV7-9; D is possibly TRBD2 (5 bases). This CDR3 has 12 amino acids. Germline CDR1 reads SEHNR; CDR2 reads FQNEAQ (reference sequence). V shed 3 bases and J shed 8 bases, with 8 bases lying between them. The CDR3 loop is CASSFFGDEQFF. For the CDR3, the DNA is TGTGCCAGCAGCTTCTTCGGGGATGAGCAGTTCTTC.

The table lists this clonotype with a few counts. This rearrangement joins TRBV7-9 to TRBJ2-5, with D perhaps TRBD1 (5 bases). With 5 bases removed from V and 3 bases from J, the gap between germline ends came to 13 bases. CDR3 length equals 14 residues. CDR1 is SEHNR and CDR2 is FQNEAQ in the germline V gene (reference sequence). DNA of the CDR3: TGTGCCAGCAGCCCGCCAGGGAACGAAGAGACCCAGTACTTC. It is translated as CASSPPGNEETQYF.

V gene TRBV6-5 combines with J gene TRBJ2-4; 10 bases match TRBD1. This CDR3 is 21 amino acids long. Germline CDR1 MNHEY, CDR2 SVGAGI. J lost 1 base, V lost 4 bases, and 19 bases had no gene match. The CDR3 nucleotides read TGTGCCAGCAGTTCCTCCACCTCGGACAGGGGGAGTTTGGCGGCCAAAAACATTCAGTACTTC. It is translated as CASSSSTSDRGSLAAKNIQYF.

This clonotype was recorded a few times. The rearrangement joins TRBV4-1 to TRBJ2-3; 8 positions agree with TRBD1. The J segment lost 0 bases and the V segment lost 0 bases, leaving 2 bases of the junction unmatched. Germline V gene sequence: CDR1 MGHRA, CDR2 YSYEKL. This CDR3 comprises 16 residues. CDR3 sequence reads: CASSQESGGSTDTQYF. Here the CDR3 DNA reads TGCGCCAGCAGCCAAGAATCAGGGGGCAGCACAGATACGCAGTATTTT.

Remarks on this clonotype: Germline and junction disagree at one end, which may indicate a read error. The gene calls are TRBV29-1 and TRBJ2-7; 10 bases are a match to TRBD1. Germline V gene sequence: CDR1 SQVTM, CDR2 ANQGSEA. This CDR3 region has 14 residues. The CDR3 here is CSVEGTGEDYEQYF. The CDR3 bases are TGCAGCGTCGAAGGGACAGGGGAGGACTACGAGCAGTACTTC.

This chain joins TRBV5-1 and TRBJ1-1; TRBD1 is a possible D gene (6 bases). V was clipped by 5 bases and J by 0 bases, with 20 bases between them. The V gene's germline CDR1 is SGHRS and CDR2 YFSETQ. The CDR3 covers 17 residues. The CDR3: CASSPTPTGTMNTEAFF. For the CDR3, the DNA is TGCGCCAGCAGTCCGACACCAACCGGGACAATGAACACTGAAGCTTTCTTT.

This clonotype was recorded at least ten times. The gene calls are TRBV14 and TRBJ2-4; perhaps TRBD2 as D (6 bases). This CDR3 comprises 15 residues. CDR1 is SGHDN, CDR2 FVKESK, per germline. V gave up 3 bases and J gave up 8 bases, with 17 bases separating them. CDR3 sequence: CASSHNEDYGDIQYF. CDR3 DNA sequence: TGTGCCAGCAGCCACAACGAGGACTATGGGGACATTCAGTACTTC.

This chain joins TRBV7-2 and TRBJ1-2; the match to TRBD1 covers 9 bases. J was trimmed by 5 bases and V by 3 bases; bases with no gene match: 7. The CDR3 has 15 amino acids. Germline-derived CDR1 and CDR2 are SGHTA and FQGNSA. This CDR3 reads CASSFIRTGEYGYTF. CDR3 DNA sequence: TGTGCCAGCAGCTTTATCAGGACAGGGGAATATGGCTACACCTTC.

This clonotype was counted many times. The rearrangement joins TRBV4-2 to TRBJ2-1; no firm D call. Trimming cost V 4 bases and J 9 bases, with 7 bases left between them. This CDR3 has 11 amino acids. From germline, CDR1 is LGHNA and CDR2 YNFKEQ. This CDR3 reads CASSPPPEQFF. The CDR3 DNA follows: TGTGCCAGCAGCCCCCCCCCTGAGCAGTTCTTC.

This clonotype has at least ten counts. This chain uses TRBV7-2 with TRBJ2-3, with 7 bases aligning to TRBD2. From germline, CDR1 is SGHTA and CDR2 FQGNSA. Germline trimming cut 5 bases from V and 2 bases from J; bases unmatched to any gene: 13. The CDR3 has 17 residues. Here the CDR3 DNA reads TGTGCCAGCAGCCCCCTACTACAGCGGGGCTACACAGATACGCAGTATTTT. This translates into CASSPLLQRGYTDTQYF.

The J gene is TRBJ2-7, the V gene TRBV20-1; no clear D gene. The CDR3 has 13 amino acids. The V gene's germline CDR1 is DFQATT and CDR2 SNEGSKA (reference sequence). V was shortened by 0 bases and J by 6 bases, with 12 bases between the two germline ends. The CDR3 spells CSARDLGEVEQYF. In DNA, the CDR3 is TGCAGTGCTAGAGACTTGGGTGAAGTCGAGCAGTACTTC.

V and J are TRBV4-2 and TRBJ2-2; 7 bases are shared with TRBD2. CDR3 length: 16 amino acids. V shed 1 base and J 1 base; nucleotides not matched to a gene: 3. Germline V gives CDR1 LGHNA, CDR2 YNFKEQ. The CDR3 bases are TGTGCCAGCAGCCAAGTTCTAGCGGAGAACACCGGGGAGCTGTTTTTT. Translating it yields CASSQVLAENTGELFF.

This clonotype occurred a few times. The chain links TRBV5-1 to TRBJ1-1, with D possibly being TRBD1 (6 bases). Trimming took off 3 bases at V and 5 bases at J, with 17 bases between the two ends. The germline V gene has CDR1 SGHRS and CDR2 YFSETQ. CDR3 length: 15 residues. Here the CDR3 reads CASSSPGTQGTEAFF. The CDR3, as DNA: TGCGCCAGCAGCTCCCCCGGGACGCAGGGGACTGAAGCTTTCTTT.

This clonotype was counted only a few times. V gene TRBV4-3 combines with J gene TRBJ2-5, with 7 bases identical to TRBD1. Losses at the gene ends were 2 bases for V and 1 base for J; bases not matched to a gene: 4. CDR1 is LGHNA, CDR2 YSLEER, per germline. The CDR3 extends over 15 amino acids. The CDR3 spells CASSQPGQAQETQYF. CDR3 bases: TGCGCCAGCAGCCAACCCGGACAGGCCCAAGAGACCCAGTACTTC.

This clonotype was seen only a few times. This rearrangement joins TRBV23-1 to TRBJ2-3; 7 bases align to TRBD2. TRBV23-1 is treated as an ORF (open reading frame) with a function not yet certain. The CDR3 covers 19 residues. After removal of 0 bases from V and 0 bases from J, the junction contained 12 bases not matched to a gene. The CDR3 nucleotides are TGCGCCAGCAGTCAATCTGTTCAAGCGGGATCAACTAGCACAGATACGCAGTATTTT. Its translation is CASSQSVQAGSTSTDTQYF.

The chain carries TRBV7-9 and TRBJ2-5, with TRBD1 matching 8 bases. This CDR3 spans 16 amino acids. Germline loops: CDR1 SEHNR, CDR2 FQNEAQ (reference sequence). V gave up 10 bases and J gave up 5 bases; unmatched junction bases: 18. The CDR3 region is CATSAPDRVVGETQYF. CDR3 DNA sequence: TGTGCCACCTCCGCACCGGACAGGGTCGTTGGGGAGACCCAGTACTTC.

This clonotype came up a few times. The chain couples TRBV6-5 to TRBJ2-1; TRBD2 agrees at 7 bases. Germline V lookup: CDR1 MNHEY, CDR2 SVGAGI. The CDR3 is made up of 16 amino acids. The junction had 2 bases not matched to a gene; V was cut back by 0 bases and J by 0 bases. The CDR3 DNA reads TGTGCCAGCAGTTACTCTAGCGGGTACTCCTACAATGAGCAGTTCTTC. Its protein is CASSYSSGYSYNEQFF.

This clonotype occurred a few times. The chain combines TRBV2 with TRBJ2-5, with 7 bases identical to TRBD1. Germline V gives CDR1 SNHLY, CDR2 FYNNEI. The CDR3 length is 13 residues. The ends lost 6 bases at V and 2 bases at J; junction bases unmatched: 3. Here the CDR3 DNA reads TGTGCCAGCAGGGGCAGGGGGCAAGAGACCCAGTACTTC. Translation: CASRGRGQETQYF.

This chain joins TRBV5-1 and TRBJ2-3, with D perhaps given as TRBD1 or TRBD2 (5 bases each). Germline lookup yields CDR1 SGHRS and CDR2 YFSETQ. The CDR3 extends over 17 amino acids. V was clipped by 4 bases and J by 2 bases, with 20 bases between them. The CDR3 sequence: CASSVRDLSRYTDTQYF. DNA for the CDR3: TGCGCCAGCAGCGTCCGGGACCTCAGCCGTTACACAGATACGCAGTATTTT.

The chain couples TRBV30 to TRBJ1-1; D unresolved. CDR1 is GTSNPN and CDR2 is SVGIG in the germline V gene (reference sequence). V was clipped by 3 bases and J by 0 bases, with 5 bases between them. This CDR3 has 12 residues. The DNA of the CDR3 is TGTGCCTGGAGCCCTGTGAACACTGAAGCTTTCTTT. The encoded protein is CAWSPVNTEAFF.

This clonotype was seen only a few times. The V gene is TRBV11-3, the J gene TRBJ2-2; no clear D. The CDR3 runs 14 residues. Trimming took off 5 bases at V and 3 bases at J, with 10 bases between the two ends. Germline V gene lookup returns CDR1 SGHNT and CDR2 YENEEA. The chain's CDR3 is CASSPVAYTGELFF. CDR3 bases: TGTGCCAGCAGCCCGGTGGCATACACCGGGGAGCTGTTTTTT.